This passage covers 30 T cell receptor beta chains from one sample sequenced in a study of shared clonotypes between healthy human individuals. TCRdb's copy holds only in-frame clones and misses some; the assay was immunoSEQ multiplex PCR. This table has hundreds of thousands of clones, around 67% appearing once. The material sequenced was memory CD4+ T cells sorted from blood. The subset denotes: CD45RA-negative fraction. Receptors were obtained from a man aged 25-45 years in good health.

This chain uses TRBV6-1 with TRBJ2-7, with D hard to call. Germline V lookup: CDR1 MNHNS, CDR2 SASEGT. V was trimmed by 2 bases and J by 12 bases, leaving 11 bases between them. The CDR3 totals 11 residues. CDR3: CASSESQVSYF. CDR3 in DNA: TGTGCCAGCAGTGAATCCCAGGTGTCGTACTTC.

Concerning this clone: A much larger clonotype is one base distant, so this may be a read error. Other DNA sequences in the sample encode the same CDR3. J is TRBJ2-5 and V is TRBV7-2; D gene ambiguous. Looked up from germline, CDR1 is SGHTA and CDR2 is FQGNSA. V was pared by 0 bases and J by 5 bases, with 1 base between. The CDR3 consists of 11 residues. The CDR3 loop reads CASSLAETQYF. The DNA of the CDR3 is TGTGCCAGCAGCTTAGCGGAGACCCAGTACTTC.

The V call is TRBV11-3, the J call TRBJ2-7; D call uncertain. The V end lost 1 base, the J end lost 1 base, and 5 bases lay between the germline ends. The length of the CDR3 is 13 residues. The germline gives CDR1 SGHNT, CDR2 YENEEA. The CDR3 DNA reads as TGTGCCAGCAGCTTAGGTGCTTCCTACGAGCAGTACTTC. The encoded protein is CASSLGASYEQYF. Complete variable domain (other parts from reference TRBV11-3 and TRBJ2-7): EAGVVQSPRYKIIEKKQPVAFWCNPISGHNTLYWYLQNLGQGPELLIRYENEEAVDDSQLPKDRFSAERLKGVDSTLKIQPAELGDSAVYLCASSLGASYEQYFGPGTRLTVT.

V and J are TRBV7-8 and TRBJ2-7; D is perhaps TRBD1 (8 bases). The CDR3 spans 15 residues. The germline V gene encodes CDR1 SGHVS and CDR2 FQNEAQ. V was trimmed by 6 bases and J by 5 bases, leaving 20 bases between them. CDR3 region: CASRKITGGDNEQYF. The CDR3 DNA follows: TGTGCCAGCAGAAAAATCACAGGGGGGGACAACGAGCAGTACTTC.

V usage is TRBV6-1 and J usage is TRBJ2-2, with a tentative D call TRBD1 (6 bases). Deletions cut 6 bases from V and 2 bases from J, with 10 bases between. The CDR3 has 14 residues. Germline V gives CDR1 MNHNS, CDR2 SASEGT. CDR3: CASRIQGNTGELFF. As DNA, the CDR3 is TGTGCCAGCAGGATACAGGGTAACACCGGGGAGCTGTTTTTT.

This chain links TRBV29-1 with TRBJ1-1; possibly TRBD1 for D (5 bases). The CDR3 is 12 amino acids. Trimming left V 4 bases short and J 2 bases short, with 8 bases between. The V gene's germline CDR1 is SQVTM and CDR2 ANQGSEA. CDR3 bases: TGCAGCGTTGGGACAAAAAACACTGAAGCTTTCTTT. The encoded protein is CSVGTKNTEAFF.

CDR3 region: CSARPTDTQYF. CDR3 coding DNA: TGCAGTGCTAGGCCGACAGATACGCAGTATTTT. The chain employs TRBV20-1 and TRBJ2-3; D call uncertain. Germline lookup yields CDR1 DFQATT and CDR2 SNEGSKA (reference sequence). The CDR3 loop spans 11 amino acids. V gave up 3 bases and J gave up 3 bases, with 4 bases separating them.

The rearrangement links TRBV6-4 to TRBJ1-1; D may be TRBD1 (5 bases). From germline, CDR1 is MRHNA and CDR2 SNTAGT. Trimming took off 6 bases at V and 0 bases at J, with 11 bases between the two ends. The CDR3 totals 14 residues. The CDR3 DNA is TGTGCCAGCAGGGACACCTCATTGAACACTGAAGCTTTCTTT. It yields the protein CASRDTSLNTEAFF.

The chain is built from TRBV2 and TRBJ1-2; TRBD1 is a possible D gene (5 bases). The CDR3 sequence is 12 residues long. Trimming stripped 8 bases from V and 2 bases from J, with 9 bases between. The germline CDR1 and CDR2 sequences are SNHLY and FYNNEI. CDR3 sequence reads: CASVEGNYGYTF. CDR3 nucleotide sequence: TGTGCCAGCGTGGAGGGGAACTATGGCTACACCTTC. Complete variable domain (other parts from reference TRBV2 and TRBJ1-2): EPEVTQTPSHQVTQMGQEVILRCVPISNHLYFYWYRQILGQKVEFLVSFYNNEISEKSEIFDDQFSVERPDGSNFTLKIRSTKLEDSAMYFCASVEGNYGYTFGSGTRLTVV.

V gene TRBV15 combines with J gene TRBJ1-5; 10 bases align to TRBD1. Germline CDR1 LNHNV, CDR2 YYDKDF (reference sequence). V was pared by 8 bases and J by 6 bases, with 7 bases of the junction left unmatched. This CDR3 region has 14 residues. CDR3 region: CATDWDRGAQPQHF. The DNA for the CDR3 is TGTGCCACCGACTGGGACAGGGGTGCTCAGCCCCAGCATTTT.

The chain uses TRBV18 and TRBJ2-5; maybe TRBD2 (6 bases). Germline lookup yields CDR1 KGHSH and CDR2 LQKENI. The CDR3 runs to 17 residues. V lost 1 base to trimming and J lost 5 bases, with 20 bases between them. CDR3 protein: CASSPLGPPSDVETQYF. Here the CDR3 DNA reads TGTGCCAGCTCACCACTCGGGCCCCCTAGCGACGTCGAGACCCAGTACTTC.

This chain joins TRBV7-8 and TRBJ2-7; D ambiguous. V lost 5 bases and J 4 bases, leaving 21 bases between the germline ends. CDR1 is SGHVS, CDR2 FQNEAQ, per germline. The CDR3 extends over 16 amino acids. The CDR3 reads CASSQREASLVYEQYF. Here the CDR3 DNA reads TGTGCCAGCAGCCAACGTGAAGCCAGCCTGGTTTACGAGCAGTACTTC.

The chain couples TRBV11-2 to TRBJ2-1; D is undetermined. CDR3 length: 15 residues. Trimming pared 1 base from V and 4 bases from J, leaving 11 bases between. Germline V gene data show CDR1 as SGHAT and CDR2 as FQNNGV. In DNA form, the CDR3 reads TGTGCCAGCAGCTTAGTGGGTTTGGGGTACAATGAGCAGTTCTTC. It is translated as CASSLVGLGYNEQFF.

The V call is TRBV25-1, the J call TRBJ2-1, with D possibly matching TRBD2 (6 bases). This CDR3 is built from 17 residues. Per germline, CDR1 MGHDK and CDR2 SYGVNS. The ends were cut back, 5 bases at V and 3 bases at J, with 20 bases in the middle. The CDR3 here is CASSSDVRESRYNEQFF. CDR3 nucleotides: TGTGCCAGCAGTTCAGATGTCCGGGAGTCCCGCTACAATGAGCAGTTCTTC. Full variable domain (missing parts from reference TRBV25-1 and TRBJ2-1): EADIYQTPRYLVIGTGKKITLECSQTMGHDKMYWYQQDPGMELHLIHYSYGVNSTEKGDLSSESTVSRIRTEHFPLTLESARPSHTSQYLCASSSDVRESRYNEQFFGPGTRLTVL.

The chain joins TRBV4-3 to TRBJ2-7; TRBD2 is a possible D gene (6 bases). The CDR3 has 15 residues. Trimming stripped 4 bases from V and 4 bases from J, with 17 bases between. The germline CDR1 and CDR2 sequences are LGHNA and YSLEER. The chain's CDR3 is CASSLTGDRSYEQYF. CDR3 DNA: TGCGCCAGCAGCCTCACGGGAGACAGATCGTACGAGCAGTACTTC.

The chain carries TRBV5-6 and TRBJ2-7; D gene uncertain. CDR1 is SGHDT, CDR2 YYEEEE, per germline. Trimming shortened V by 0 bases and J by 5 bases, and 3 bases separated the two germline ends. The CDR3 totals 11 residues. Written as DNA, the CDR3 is TGTGCCAGCAGCTTGGAACACGAGCAGTACTTC. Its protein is CASSLEHEQYF.

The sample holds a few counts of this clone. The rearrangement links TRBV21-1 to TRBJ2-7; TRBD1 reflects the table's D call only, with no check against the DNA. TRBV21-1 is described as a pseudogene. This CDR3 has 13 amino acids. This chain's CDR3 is CASSNGQPYEQYF. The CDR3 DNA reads TGTGCCAGCAGCAACGGACAGCCATACGAGCAGTACTTC.

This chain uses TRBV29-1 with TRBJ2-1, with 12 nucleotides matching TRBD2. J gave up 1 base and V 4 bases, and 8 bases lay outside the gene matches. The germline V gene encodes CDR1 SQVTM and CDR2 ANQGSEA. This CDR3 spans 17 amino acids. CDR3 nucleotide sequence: TGCAGCGTTGTTACTAGCGGGAGGCAGAGGTCCTACAATGAGCAGTTCTTC. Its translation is CSVVTSGRQRSYNEQFF.

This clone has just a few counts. The CDR3 region has the DNA TGTGCCAGCAGTGAGCCAAAGACTGGACAGCAAGAGACCCAGTACTTC. Residues: CASSEPKTGQQETQYF. J is TRBJ2-5 and V is TRBV25-1; TRBD1 is a possible D gene (6 bases). Looked up from germline, CDR1 is MGHDK and CDR2 is SYGVNS. V gave up 3 bases and J gave up 2 bases, with 16 bases separating them. The CDR3 covers 16 residues.

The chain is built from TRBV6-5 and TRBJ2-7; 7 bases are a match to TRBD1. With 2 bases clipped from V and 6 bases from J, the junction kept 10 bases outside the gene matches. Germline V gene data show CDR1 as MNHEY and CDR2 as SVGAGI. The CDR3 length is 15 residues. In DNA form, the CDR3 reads TGTGCCAGCAGTTACACCCGGACAGGTCCGGGCGAGCAGTACTTC. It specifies CASSYTRTGPGEQYF.

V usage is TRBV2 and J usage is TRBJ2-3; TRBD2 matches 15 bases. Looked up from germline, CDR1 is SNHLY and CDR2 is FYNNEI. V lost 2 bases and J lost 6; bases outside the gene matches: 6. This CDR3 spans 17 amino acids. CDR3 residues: CASSEQGLAGGMDTQYF. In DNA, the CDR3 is TGTGCCAGCAGTGAACAGGGACTAGCGGGAGGTATGGATACGCAGTATTTT.

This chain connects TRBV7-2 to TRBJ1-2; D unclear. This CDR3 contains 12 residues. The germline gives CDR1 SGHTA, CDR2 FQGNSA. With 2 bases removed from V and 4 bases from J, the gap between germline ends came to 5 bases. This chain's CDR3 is CASSLMAYGYTF. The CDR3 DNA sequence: TGTGCCAGCAGCTTAATGGCCTATGGCTACACCTTC. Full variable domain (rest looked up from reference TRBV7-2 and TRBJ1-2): GAGVSQSPSNKVTEKGKDVELRCDPISGHTALYWYRQSLGQGLEFLIYFQGNSAPDKSGLPSDRFSAERTGGSVSTLTIQRTQQEDSAVYLCASSLMAYGYTFGSGTRLTVV.

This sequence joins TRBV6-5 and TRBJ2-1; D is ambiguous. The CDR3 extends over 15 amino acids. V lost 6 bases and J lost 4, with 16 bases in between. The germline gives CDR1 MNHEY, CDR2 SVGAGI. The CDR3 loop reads CASSYGSLQYNEQFF. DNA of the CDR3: TGTGCCAGCAGCTACGGGTCTCTCCAATACAATGAGCAGTTCTTC.

CDR3 protein: CASSTSSGTPAGGELFF. CDR3 coding DNA: TGTGCCAGCAGCACATCATCCGGGACACCGGCCGGCGGGGAGCTGTTTTTT. J is TRBJ2-2 and V is TRBV7-2; TRBD1 is a possible D gene (6 bases). This CDR3 has 17 amino acids. Trimming removed 5 bases at V and 7 bases at J, with 23 bases between. Germline V CDR1 and CDR2: SGHTA, FQGNSA.

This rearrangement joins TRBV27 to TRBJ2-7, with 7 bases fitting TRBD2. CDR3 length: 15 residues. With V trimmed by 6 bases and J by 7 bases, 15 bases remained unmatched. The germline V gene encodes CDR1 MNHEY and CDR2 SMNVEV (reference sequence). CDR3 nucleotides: TGTGCCAGCAGCCACTTCAGGGAGGGTTCGGGGGAGCAGTACTTC. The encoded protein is CASSHFREGSGEQYF.

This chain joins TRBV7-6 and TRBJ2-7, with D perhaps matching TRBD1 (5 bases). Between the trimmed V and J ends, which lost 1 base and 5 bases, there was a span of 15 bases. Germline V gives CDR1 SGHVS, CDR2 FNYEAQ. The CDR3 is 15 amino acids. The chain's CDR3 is CASSLDPGSRNEQYF. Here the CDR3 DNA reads TGTGCCAGCAGCTTAGATCCAGGGTCGAGAAACGAGCAGTACTTC.

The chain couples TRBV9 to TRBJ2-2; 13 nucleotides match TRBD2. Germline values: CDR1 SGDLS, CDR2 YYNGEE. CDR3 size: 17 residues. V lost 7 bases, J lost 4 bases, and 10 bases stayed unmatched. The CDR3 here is CASSRTSGRISTGELFF. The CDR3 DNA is TGTGCCAGCTCACGGACTAGCGGGAGAATTAGCACCGGGGAGCTGTTTTTT.

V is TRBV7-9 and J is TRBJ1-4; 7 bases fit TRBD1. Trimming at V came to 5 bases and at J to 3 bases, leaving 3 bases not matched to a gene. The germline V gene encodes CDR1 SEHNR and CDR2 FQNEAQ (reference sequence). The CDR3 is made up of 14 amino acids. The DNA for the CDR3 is TGTGCCAGCAGCCTGGGACAGTCTAATGAAAAACTGTTTTTT. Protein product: CASSLGQSNEKLFF.

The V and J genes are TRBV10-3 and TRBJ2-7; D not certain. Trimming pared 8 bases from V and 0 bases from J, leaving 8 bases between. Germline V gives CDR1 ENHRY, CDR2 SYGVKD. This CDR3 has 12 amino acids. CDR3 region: CAISGNSYEQYF. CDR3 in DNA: TGTGCCATCTCGGGCAACTCCTACGAGCAGTACTTC.

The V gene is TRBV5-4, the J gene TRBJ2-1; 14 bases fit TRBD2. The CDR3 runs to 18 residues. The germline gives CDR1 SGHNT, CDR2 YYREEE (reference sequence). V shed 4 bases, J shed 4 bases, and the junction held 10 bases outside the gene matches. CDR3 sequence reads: CASSPPGLAGDRYNEQFF. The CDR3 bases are TGTGCCAGCAGCCCCCCGGGACTAGCGGGAGACCGATACAATGAGCAGTTCTTC.